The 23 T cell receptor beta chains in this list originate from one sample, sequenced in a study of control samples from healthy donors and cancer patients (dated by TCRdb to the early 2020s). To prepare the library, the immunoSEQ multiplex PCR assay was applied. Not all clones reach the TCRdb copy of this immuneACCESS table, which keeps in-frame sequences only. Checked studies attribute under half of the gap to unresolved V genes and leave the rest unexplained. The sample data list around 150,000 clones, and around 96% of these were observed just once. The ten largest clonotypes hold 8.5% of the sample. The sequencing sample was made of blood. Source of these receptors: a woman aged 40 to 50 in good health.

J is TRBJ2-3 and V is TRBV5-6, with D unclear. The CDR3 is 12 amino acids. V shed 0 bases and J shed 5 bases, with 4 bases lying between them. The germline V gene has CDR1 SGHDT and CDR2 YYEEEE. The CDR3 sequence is CASSLARDTQYF. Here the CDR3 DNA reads TGTGCCAGCAGCTTGGCCAGAGATACGCAGTATTTT.

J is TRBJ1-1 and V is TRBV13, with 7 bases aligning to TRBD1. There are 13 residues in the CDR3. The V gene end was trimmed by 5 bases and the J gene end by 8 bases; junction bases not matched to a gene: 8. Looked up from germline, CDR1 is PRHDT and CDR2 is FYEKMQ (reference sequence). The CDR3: CASSREGAHEAFF. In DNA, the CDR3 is TGTGCCAGCAGCCGAGAGGGGGCGCACGAAGCTTTCTTT. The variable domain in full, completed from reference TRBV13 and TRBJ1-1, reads AAGVIQSPRHLIKEKRETATLKCYPIPRHDTVYWYQQGPGQDPQFLISFYEKMQSDKGSIPDRFSAQQFSDYHSELNMSSLELGDSALYFCASSREGAHEAFFGQGTRLTVV.

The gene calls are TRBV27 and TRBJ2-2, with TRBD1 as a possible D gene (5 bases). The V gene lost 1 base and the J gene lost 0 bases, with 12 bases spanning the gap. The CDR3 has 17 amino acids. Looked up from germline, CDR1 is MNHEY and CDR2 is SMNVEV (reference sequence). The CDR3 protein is CASSLLGHQSNTGELFF. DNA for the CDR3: TGTGCCAGCAGTTTATTGGGGCATCAGTCGAACACCGGGGAGCTGTTTTTT.

Written as DNA, the CDR3 is TGTGCCAGTAGGTGGATCAGCTCCTACGAGCAGTACTTC. Amino acids: CASRWISSYEQYF. This chain joins TRBV19 and TRBJ2-7; D unclear. Germline assignment: CDR1 LNHDA and CDR2 SQIVND (reference sequence). The CDR3 is 13 residues long. Trimming cost V 6 bases and J 0 bases, with 9 bases left between them.

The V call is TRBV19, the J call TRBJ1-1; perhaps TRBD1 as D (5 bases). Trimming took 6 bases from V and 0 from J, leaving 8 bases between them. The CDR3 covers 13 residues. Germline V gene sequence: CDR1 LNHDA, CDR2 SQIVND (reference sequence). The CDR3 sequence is CASRWDLNTEAFF. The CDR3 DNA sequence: TGTGCCAGTAGATGGGACTTGAACACTGAAGCTTTCTTT.

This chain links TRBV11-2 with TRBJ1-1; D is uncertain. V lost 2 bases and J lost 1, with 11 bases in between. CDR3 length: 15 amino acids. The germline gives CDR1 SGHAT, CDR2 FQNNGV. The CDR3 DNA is TGTGCCAGCAGCTTATATGGGTATACGAACACTGAAGCTTTCTTT. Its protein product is CASSLYGYTNTEAFF. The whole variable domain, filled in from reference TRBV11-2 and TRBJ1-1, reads EAGVAQSPRYKIIEKRQSVAFWCNPISGHATLYWYQQILGQGPKLLIQFQNNGVVDDSQLPKDRFSAERLKGVDSTLKIQPAKLEDSAVYLCASSLYGYTNTEAFFGQGTRLTVV.

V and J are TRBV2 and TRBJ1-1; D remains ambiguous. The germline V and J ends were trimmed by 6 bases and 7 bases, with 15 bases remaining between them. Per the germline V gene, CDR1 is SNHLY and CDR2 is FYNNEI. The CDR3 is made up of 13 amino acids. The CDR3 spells CASSFEAEDEAFF. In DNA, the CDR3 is TGTGCCAGCAGCTTTGAAGCGGAAGATGAAGCTTTCTTT.

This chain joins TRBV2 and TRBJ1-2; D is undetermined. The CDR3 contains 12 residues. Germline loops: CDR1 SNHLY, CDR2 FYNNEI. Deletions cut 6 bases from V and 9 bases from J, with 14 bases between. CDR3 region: CASRLTEQSYTF. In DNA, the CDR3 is TGTGCCAGCAGATTGACGGAGCAGAGCTACACCTTC. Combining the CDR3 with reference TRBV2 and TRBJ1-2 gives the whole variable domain EPEVTQTPSHQVTQMGQEVILRCVPISNHLYFYWYRQILGQKVEFLVSFYNNEISEKSEIFDDQFSVERPDGSNFTLKIRSTKLEDSAMYFCASRLTEQSYTFGSGTRLTVV.

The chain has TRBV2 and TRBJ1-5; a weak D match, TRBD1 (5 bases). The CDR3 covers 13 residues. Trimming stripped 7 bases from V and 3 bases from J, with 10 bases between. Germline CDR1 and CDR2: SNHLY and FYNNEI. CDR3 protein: CASKRTLNQPQHF. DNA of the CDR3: TGTGCCAGCAAGAGGACACTCAATCAGCCCCAGCATTTT.

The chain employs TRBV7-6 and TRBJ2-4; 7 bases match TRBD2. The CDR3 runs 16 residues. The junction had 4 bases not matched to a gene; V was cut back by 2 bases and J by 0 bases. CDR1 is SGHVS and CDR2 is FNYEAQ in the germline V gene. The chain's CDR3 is CASSLQGRGAKNIQYF. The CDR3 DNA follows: TGTGCCAGCAGCTTACAAGGGAGGGGAGCCAAAAACATTCAGTACTTC. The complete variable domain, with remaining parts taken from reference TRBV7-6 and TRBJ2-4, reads GAGVSQSPRYKVTKRGQDVALRCDPISGHVSLYWYRQALGQGPEFLTYFNYEAQQDKSGLPNDRFSAERPEGSISTLTIQRTEQRDSAMYRCASSLQGRGAKNIQYFGAGTRLSVL.

CDR3 region: CASSQGIRDRAYEQYF. As DNA, the CDR3 is TGCGCCAGCAGCCAAGGCATCCGGGACAGGGCCTACGAGCAGTACTTC. V and J are TRBV4-3 and TRBJ2-7, with 9 bases fitting TRBD1. The germline gives CDR1 LGHNA, CDR2 YSLEER. The V segment lost 1 base and the J segment 2 bases; nucleotides outside the gene matches: 6. The CDR3 is 16 residues long.

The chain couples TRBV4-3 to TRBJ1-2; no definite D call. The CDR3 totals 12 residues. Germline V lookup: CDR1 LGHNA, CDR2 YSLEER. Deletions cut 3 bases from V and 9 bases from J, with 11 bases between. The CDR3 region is CASSHGEGSYTF. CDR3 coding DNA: TGCGCCAGCAGCCACGGGGAGGGTAGCTACACCTTC.

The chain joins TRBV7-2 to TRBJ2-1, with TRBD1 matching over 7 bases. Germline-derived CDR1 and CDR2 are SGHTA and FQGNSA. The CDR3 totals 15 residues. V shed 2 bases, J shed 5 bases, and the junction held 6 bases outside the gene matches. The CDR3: CASSLIGTANNEQFF. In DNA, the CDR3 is TGTGCCAGCAGCTTAATTGGGACAGCGAACAATGAGCAGTTCTTC.

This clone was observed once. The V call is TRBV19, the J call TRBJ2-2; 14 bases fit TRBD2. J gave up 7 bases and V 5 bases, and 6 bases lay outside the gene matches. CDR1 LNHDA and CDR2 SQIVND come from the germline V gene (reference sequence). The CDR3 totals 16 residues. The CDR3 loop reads CASSGTSGRVNGELFF. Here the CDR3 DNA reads TGTGCCAGTAGTGGGACTAGCGGGAGAGTTAACGGGGAGCTGTTTTTT.

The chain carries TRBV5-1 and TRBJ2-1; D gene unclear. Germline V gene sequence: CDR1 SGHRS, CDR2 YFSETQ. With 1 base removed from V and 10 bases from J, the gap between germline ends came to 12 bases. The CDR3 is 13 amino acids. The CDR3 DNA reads TGCGCCAGCAGCTTGTCAAGGGTGAACGAGCAGTTCTTC. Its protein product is CASSLSRVNEQFF. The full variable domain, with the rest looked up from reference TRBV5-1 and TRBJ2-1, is KAGVTQTPRYLIKTRGQQVTLSCSPISGHRSVSWYQQTPGQGLQFLFEYFSETQRNKGNFPGRFSGRQFSNSRSEMNVSTLELGDSALYLCASSLSRVNEQFFGPGTRLTVL.

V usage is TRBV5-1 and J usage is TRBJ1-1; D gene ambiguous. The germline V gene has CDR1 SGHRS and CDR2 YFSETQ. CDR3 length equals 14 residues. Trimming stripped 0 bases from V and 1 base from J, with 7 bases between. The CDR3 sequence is CASSLGPTNTEAFF. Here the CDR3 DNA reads TGCGCCAGCAGCTTGGGGCCGACGAACACTGAAGCTTTCTTT.

The CDR3 DNA reads TGTGCCAGCAGTCCGACGACGGACCTTAACTATGGCTACACCTTC. This sequence encodes CASSPTTDLNYGYTF. The chain combines TRBV6-5 with TRBJ1-2; no clear D. Germline V lookup: CDR1 MNHEY, CDR2 SVGAGI. This CDR3 has 15 residues. V dropped 5 bases and J dropped 1 base, with 14 bases sitting between them.

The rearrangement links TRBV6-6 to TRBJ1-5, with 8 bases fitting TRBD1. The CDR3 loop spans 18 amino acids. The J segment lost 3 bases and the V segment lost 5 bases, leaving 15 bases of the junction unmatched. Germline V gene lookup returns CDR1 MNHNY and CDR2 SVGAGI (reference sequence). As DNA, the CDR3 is TGTGCCAGCAGTCCGAGACCCCTGGGGACAGGTACCAATCAGCCCCAGCATTTT. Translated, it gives CASSPRPLGTGTNQPQHF.

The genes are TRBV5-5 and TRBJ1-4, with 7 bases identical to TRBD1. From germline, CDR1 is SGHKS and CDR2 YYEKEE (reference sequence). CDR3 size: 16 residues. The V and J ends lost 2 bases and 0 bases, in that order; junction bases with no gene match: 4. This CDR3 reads CASSFPGQATNEKLFF. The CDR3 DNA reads TGTGCCAGCAGCTTCCCTGGACAGGCAACTAATGAAAAACTGTTTTTT. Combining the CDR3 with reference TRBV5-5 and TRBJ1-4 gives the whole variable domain DAGVTQSPTHLIKTRGQQVTLRCSPISGHKSVSWYQQVLGQGPQFIFQYYEKEERGRGNFPDRFSARQFPNYSSELNVNALLLGDSALYLCASSFPGQATNEKLFFGSGTQLSVL.

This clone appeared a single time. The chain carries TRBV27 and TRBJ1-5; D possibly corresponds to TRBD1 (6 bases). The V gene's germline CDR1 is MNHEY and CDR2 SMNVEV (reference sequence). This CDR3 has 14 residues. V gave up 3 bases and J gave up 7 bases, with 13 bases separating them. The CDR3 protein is CASSFSGAGQPQHF. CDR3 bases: TGTGCCAGCAGTTTTTCAGGGGCTGGGCAGCCCCAGCATTTT.

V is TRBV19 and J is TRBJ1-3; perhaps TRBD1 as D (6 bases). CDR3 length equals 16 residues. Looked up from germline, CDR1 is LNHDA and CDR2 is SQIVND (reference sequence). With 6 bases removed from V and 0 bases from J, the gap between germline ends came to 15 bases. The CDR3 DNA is TGTGCCAGTAGCCCCGGGACACGGAGCTCTGGAAACACCATATATTTT. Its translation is CASSPGTRSSGNTIYF.

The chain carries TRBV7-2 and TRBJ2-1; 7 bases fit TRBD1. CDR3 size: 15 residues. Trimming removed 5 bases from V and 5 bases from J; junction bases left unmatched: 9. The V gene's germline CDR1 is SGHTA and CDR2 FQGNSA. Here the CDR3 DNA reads TGTGCCAGCAGCCTCCCAGGGACAGTGAACAATGAGCAGTTCTTC. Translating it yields CASSLPGTVNNEQFF.

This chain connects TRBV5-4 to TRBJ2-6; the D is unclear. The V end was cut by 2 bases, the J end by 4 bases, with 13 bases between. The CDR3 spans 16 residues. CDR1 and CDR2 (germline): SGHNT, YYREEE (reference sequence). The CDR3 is CASSFSRAFGANVLTF. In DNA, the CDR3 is TGTGCCAGCAGCTTCTCACGGGCGTTCGGGGCCAACGTCCTGACTTTC.